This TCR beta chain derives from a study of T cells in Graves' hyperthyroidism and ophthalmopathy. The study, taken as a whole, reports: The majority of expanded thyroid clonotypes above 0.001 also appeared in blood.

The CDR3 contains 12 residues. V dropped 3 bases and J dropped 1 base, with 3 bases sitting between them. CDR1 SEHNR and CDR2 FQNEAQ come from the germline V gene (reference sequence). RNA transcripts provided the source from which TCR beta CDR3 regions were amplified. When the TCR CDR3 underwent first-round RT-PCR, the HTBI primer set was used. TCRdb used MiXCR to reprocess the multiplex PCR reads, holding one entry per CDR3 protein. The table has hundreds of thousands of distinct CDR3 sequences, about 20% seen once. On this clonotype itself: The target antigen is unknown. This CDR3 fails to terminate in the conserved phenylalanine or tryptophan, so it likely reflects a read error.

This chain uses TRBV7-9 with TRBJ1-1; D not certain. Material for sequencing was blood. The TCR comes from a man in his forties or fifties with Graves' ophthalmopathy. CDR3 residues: CASSFGNTEAFL. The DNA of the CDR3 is TGTGCCAGCAGCTTTGGGAACACTGAAGCTTTCCTT.